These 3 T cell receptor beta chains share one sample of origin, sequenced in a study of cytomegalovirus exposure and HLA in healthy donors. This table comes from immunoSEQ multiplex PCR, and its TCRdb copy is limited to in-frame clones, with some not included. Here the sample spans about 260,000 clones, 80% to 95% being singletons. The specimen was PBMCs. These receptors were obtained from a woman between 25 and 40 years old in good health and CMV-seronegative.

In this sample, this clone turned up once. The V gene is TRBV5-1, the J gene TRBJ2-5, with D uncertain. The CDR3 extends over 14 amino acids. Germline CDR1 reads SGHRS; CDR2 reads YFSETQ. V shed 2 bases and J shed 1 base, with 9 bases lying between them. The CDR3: CASSFSFGQETQYF. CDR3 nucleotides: TGCGCCAGCAGCTTCTCCTTCGGCCAAGAGACCCAGTACTTC.

CDR3 amino acids: CASSVVPLLEVEQFF. CDR3 DNA: TGTGCCAGCAGCGTAGTCCCCCTGCTGGAGGTAGAGCAGTTCTTC. V is TRBV9 and J is TRBJ2-1; perhaps TRBD2 as D (5 bases). The CDR3 length is 15 residues. Germline assignment: CDR1 SGDLS and CDR2 YYNGEE. Trimming left V 0 bases short and J 10 bases short, with 17 bases between.

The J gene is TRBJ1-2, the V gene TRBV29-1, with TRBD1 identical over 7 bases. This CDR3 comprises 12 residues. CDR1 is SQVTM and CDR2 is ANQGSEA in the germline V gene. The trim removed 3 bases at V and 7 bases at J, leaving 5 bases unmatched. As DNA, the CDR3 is TGCAGCGTTGATATAGGGGGCGGTGGCTACACCTTC. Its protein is CSVDIGGGGYTF.